The 24 T cell receptor beta chains listed next were all sequenced from one sample in a study of CD8 T cells in ankylosing spondylitis (dated by TCRdb to 2016 to 2017). The method behind the library was 5' RACE. The run used an Illumina HiSeq 2500. TCRdb handled the public reads itself, with Q25 trimming in fastp and clone calling in MiXCR, and kept productive beta chains. One record per CDR3 amino acid sequence lists the most common genes and DNA. Present in this sample are fewer than 550,000 distinct CDR3 sequences, 5.3% of which were seen just once. The top ten clones comprise roughly 3.5% of the sample. General conclusions and limits of the study: A TCR beta motif made up of seven or eight highly homologous amino acid variants appeared to be characteristic of blood from ankylosing spondylitis patients.

No cognate antigen is known for these TCRs. The sequencing sample was made of blood, either unsorted or a sorted T cell fraction (not recorded which). The receptors derive from a male donor with ankylosing spondylitis.

In this sample, this clonotype turned up many times. V gene TRBV10-3 combines with J gene TRBJ2-5; 8 bases are a match to TRBD1. The CDR3 is made up of 14 amino acids. Trimming at V came to 4 bases and at J to 6 bases, leaving 7 bases not matched to a gene. Germline values: CDR1 ENHRY, CDR2 SYGVKD. As DNA, the CDR3 is TGTGCCATCAGTGGGACAGGGATGTTCCAGACCCAGTACTTC. Protein: CAISGTGMFQTQYF.

In this sample, this clonotype turned up a few times. V gene TRBV5-5 combines with J gene TRBJ1-5; 8 bases map to TRBD1. CDR1 and CDR2 from the germline V gene are SGHKS and YYEKEE (reference sequence). V lost 0 bases to trimming and J lost 6 bases; unmatched junction nucleotides: 8. This CDR3 spans 16 amino acids. CDR3 DNA: TGTGCCAGCAGCTTGGCTCAGGGGGCGATAGGTCAGCCCCAGCATTTT. Translating gives CASSLAQGAIGQPQHF.

Points on this clonotype: One end of the junction is discordant with germline, which a read error may explain. The V call is TRBV7-2, the J call TRBJ1-2; D unclear. CDR1 is SGHTA, CDR2 FQGNSA, per germline. The CDR3 covers 13 residues. Here the CDR3 reads CASSLEVNSGYTF. The CDR3 coding sequence is TGTGCCAGCAGCTTAGAAGTAAACTCTGGCTACACCTTC.

This clonotype occurred many times. The chain employs TRBV7-9 and TRBJ1-6; D is possibly TRBD1 (5 bases). Germline V gene data show CDR1 as SEHNR and CDR2 as FQNEAQ (reference sequence). With 3 bases removed from V and 10 bases from J, the gap between germline ends came to 13 bases. The CDR3 is 14 amino acids. Written as DNA, the CDR3 is TGTGCCAGCAGCTTCTCGGGGCGGATCTCACCCCTCCACTTT. Translating it yields CASSFSGRISPLHF.

Only a few counts were recorded for this clonotype. The chain carries TRBV7-9 and TRBJ2-7, with D possibly matching TRBD2 (6 bases). Germline V gene data show CDR1 as SEHNR and CDR2 as FQNEAQ (reference sequence). CDR3 length: 14 residues. Deletions cut 5 bases from V and 3 bases from J, with 14 bases between. The CDR3 DNA follows: TGTGCCAGCAGCCGGGACTGGACATTCTACGAGCAGTACTTC. This sequence encodes CASSRDWTFYEQYF.

A word on this clonotype: Sequence at one end of the junction differs from germline and may be a read error. The chain carries TRBV5-1 and TRBJ2-5; D unresolved. The CDR3 is 15 residues long. CDR1 and CDR2 (germline): SGHRS, YFSETQ. The CDR3 is CASSLDLVRREAQYF. The CDR3 region has the DNA TGCGCCAGCAGCTTGGACCTTGTGAGAAGAGAGGCCCAGTACTTC.

Ten or more counts support this clonotype. The chain has TRBV6-2 or TRBV6-3 and TRBJ1-6; D remains unclear. V lost 5 bases and J lost 8, with 10 bases in between. CDR3 length equals 13 residues. The germline CDR1 and CDR2 sequences are MNHEY and SVGEGT. CDR3 sequence reads: CASSKQRYSPLHF. In DNA, the CDR3 is TGTGCCAGCAGTAAACAGAGGTATTCACCCCTCCACTTT.

This clonotype was picked up a small number of times. The genes are TRBV7-9 and TRBJ2-2, with TRBD1 as a possible D gene (5 bases). Germline values: CDR1 SEHNR, CDR2 FQNEAQ (reference sequence). The CDR3 consists of 17 residues. V was pared by 5 bases and J by 6 bases, with 22 bases between. CDR3 sequence: CASSPMDTIPSSGELFF. The CDR3 region has the DNA TGTGCCAGCAGCCCGATGGACACCATCCCTTCGTCCGGGGAGCTGTTTTTT.

This clonotype was seen repeatedly, ten times or more. The CDR3, as DNA: TGTGCCATCAGTGAAGGCAGGGCGTCTGGAAACACCATATATTTT. This encodes CAISEGRASGNTIYF. This rearrangement joins TRBV10-3 to TRBJ1-3; weak D call: TRBD1 (5 bases). V lost 3 bases and J 1 base, leaving 10 bases between the germline ends. In germline, CDR1 is ENHRY, CDR2 SYGVKD. This CDR3 has 15 residues.

This clonotype was seen many times. V usage is TRBV6-2 or TRBV6-3 and J usage is TRBJ2-5; maybe TRBD1 (6 bases). The CDR3 extends over 14 amino acids. Germline V gene data show CDR1 as MNHEY and CDR2 as SVGEGT. The ends were cut back, 5 bases at V and 5 bases at J, with 15 bases in the middle. The CDR3 protein is CASSRLRGGETQYF. In DNA, the CDR3 is TGTGCCAGCAGTCGCCTCAGAGGGGGTGAGACCCAGTACTTC.

This clonotype was detected many times. The chain recombines TRBV6-5 with TRBJ2-7; 7 nucleotides align to TRBD2. Trimming at V came to 6 bases and at J to 10 bases, leaving 6 bases not matched to a gene. CDR1 and CDR2 from the germline V gene are MNHEY and SVGAGI. The CDR3 consists of 11 residues. The CDR3 sequence: CASSPGGIQYF. The CDR3 bases are TGTGCCAGCAGCCCCGGGGGGATCCAGTACTTC.

This clonotype was observed at least ten times. J is TRBJ1-5 and V is TRBV7-2; D gene ambiguous. The CDR3 is 13 residues long. V lost 1 base and J 4 bases, leaving 5 bases between the germline ends. CDR1 is SGHTA, CDR2 FQGNSA, per germline. As DNA, the CDR3 is TGTGCCAGCAGCTTAGGTATTAATCAGCCCCAGCATTTT. Translated, it gives CASSLGINQPQHF.

This clonotype was counted at least ten times. The chain uses TRBV20-1 and TRBJ1-2; D is ambiguous. CDR3 size: 13 residues. Germline loops: CDR1 DFQATT, CDR2 SNEGSKA (reference sequence). V was clipped by 0 bases and J by 8 bases, with 13 bases between them. CDR3 bases: TGCAGTGCTAGAGAGTCCTATAAGGGAGGCTACACCTTC. It translates to CSARESYKGGYTF.

This clonotype has a count of ten or more. The chain has TRBV6-2 or TRBV6-3 and TRBJ2-4, with 7 positions matching TRBD1. V shed 8 bases, J shed 4 bases, and the junction held 8 bases outside the gene matches. The CDR3 covers 14 residues. Germline CDR1 and CDR2: MNHEY and SVGEGT. CDR3 DNA: TGTGCCAGCCAACAAGACAGGGCAAAAAACATTCAGTACTTC. This translates into CASQQDRAKNIQYF.

This chain links TRBV20-1 with TRBJ2-7; 7 bases line up with TRBD2. Germline-derived CDR1 and CDR2 are DFQATT and SNEGSKA (reference sequence). The J segment lost 4 bases and the V segment lost 2 bases, leaving 14 bases of the junction unmatched. The CDR3 is made up of 16 amino acids. CDR3 sequence: CSARTGFERGLYEQYF. The CDR3 DNA is TGCAGTGCTAGAACCGGGTTTGAGCGGGGTTTGTACGAGCAGTACTTC.

Ten or more counts support this clonotype. At one end, the junction sequence differs from germline, possibly due to a read error. This rearrangement joins TRBV12-3 or TRBV12-4 to TRBJ2-7, with TRBD1 identical over 10 bases. The CDR3 is 15 residues long. The CDR3 spells CASSLDRGRDYEQYF. The CDR3 DNA is TGTGCCAGCAGCTTAGACAGGGGGCGCGACTACGAGCAGTACTTC.

This chain uses TRBV11-1 with TRBJ2-1; D remains ambiguous. Germline V lookup: CDR1 SGHAT, CDR2 FQDESV (reference sequence). The CDR3 extends over 13 amino acids. V was clipped by 6 bases and J by 3 bases, with 9 bases between them. The CDR3 is CASRLSLYNEQFF. CDR3 sequence (DNA): TGTGCCAGCAGACTTAGTCTCTACAATGAGCAGTTCTTC.

This clonotype was seen repeatedly, ten times or more. This chain connects TRBV27 to TRBJ2-7; the D gene is possibly TRBD1 (6 bases). CDR1 and CDR2 from the germline V gene are MNHEY and SMNVEV (reference sequence). V was clipped by 4 bases and J by 1 base, with 11 bases between them. There are 14 residues in the CDR3. CDR3 nucleotides: TGTGCCAGCAGTTCTACAGGGTTATCCTACGAGCAGTACTTC. This codes for CASSSTGLSYEQYF.

Turning to this clonotype: A much larger clone lies a single base off, so this may be a read error. This is likely a read error, given that the CDR3 carries no conserved phenylalanine or tryptophan at its end. The rearrangement uses TRBV6-6 and TRBJ1-1; D remains unclear. CDR1 MNHNY and CDR2 SVGAGI come from the germline V gene (reference sequence). Deletions cut 6 bases from V and 3 bases from J, with 2 bases between. CDR3 length equals 10 residues. CDR3 in amino acids: CASRYTEAFL. In nucleotides, the CDR3 is TGTGCCAGCAGGTACACTGAAGCTTTCCTT.

This clonotype was found many times. The chain combines TRBV29-1 with TRBJ2-7, with 8 bases fitting TRBD1. Germline CDR1 reads SQVTM; CDR2 reads ANQGSEA. V shed 7 bases, J shed 0 bases, and the junction held 5 bases outside the gene matches. This CDR3 is 13 amino acids long. CDR3 in amino acids: CSARQGLSYEQYF. The CDR3 bases are TGCAGCGCAAGACAGGGGCTCTCCTACGAGCAGTACTTC.

This clonotype was counted ten times or more. The chain is built from TRBV6-1 and TRBJ2-5; 7 bases are a match to TRBD1. There are 16 residues in the CDR3. Germline V gene lookup returns CDR1 MNHNS and CDR2 SASEGT. Trimming at V came to 1 base and at J to 3 bases, leaving 8 bases not matched to a gene. DNA of the CDR3: TGTGCCAGCAGTGAAGTTTGGACAGGTTGGGAAGAGACCCAGTACTTC. This gives the protein CASSEVWTGWEETQYF.

This clonotype was seen at least ten times. The chain links TRBV7-2 to TRBJ1-5; no reliable D call. Germline loops: CDR1 SGHTA, CDR2 FQGNSA. Trimming left V 0 bases short and J 5 bases short, with 2 bases between. This CDR3 has 12 residues. CDR3: CASSLAHQPQHF. The CDR3 region has the DNA TGTGCCAGCAGCTTAGCTCATCAGCCCCAGCATTTT.

This clonotype appeared many times. V and J are TRBV7-9 and TRBJ2-1; no definite D call. CDR1 is SEHNR and CDR2 is FQNEAQ in the germline V gene (reference sequence). This CDR3 is 12 amino acids long. V was pared by 1 base and J by 9 bases, with 7 bases between. Here the CDR3 reads CASSLVVPEQFF. The CDR3 region has the DNA TGTGCCAGCAGCTTAGTAGTCCCTGAGCAGTTCTTC.

This clonotype was found many times. Here the CDR3 reads CASSYRRADTEAFF. CDR3 bases: TGTGCCAGCAGTTACAGGAGGGCCGACACTGAAGCTTTCTTT. V is TRBV6-5 and J is TRBJ1-1, with D uncertain. Trimming removed 2 bases at V and 3 bases at J, with 10 bases between. This CDR3 region has 14 residues. CDR1 and CDR2 (germline): MNHEY, SVGAGI.